Listed below are T cell receptor beta chains from one sample, sequenced in a study of early T cells in non-severe SARS-CoV-2 infection. A single record per CDR3 protein comes from TCRdb applying MiXCR to the 5' RACE reads. This repertoire shows 85,000 to 100,000 distinct CDR3 sequences, approximately 11% found once; its top ten account for about 5%. Specimen: whole blood. The receptors originated from an adult who was a healthcare worker with PCR-confirmed SARS-CoV-2 infection or an uninfected control (not recorded which). The CDR3 runs from the conserved cysteine through the conserved F or W. Fields, in order: J gene, clone size, V gene, D gene, CDR3 DNA, CDR3 protein. A D gene is named only where the DNA matches it firmly. The size entry is marked missing in some rows and otherwise reads once, few, many or a size class.

>TRBJ2-3|few|TRBV7-3|.
TGTGCCAGCAGCCCTACGGGCCCCCAAACAGATACGCAGTATTTT
CASSPTGPQTDTQYF
>TRBJ2-7|.|TRBV4-2|.
TGTGCCAGCAGCCATGTTGTCAGGGTTTGCGAGCAGTACTTC
CASSHVVRVCEQYF
>TRBJ2-1|.|TRBV5-6|TRBD2
TGTGCCAGCAGCTTACCTGGACTAGCGCGAAGCTCCTACAATGAGCAGTTCTTC
CASSLPGLARSSYNEQFF
>TRBJ2-7|.|TRBV6-2/TRBV6-3|.
TGTGCCAGCACTCAAGGAGGGTACGAGCAGTACTTC
CASTQGGYEQYF
>TRBJ2-5|many|TRBV12-3/TRBV12-4|.
TGTGCCAGCAGTTTTCGCTGGGTTGGTAGCGCAGAGACCCAGTACTTC
CASSFRWVGSAETQYF
>TRBJ2-2|.|TRBV20-1|.
TGCAGTGCTAACAGGGCCGACACCGGGGAGCTGTTTTTT
CSANRADTGELFF
>TRBJ2-3|.|TRBV6-1|TRBD2
TGTGCCATCGCGACTAGCGGCACAGATACGCAGTATTTT
CAIATSGTDTQYF
>TRBJ2-3|.|TRBV11-2|TRBD2
TGTGCCAGCAGCTTAGTCGCGAGCGGGGCAGATACGCAGTATTTT
CASSLVASGADTQYF
>TRBJ1-3|.|TRBV5-6|.
TGTGCCAGCAGCCTATTGACATTCTCTGGAAACACCATATATTTT
CASSLLTFSGNTIYF
>TRBJ2-3|few|TRBV28|.
TGTGCCAGCAGTACCCCCGTCGCTTGGGTGAATACGCAGTATTTT
CASSTPVAWVNTQYF
>TRBJ1-6|many|TRBV6-1|.
TGTGCCAGCAGTGGCCATCCAAATAATTCACCCCTCCACTTT
CASSGHPNNSPLHF
>TRBJ1-5|few|TRBV29-1|.
TGCAGCGTTTGGGAGCGGGGTGGGAGCAATCAGCCCCAGCATTTT
CSVWERGGSNQPQHF
>TRBJ1-4|.|TRBV7-2|.
TGTGCCAGTGGAAGGTCAACTAATGAAAAACTGTTTTTT
CASGRSTNEKLFF
>TRBJ1-5|.|TRBV20-1|TRBD1
TGCAGTGCTAGTTACAGGGGATATAGCAATCAGCCCCAGCATTTT
CSASYRGYSNQPQHF
>TRBJ2-1|.|TRBV29-1|TRBD2
TGCAGCGTTCGGGGACTAGCGGGATATTCGAACAATGAGCAGTTCTTC
CSVRGLAGYSNNEQFF
>TRBJ2-5|many|TRBV2|.
TGTGCCAGCAGTAGAGACAGTGGCCAAGAGACCCAGTACTTC
CASSRDSGQETQYF
>TRBJ2-5|many|TRBV5-4|.
TGTGCCAGCAGCTTGGAAGTTCAAGAGACCCAGTACTTC
CASSLEVQETQYF
>TRBJ2-2|.|TRBV29-1|.
TGCAGCGTTGAACCCAGGGTCACCGGGGAGCTGTTTTTT
CSVEPRVTGELFF
>TRBJ2-5|many|TRBV5-1|TRBD2
TGCGCCAGCAGCCTGACTAGCTTGTACCAAGAGACCCAGTACTTC
CASSLTSLYQETQYF
>TRBJ2-2|many|TRBV7-9|.
TGTGCCAGCAGCTTGAGGGACACCGGGGAGCTGTTTTTT
CASSLRDTGELFF
>TRBJ2-7|few|TRBV7-9|.
TGTGCCAGCAGCTTGGATGGCCGGACCTACGAGCAGTACTTC
CASSLDGRTYEQYF
>TRBJ1-5|.|TRBV20-1|.
TGCAGTGCTTTCAATAGCAATCAGCCCCAGCATTTT
CSAFNSNQPQHF
>TRBJ1-4|few|TRBV9|.
TGTGCCAGCAGCCTAGGGGCTCAGAGTGAAAAACTGTTTTTT
CASSLGAQSEKLFF
>TRBJ1-6|few|TRBV20-1|.
TGCAGTGCTGCCACGGGACGGCTGAGCTCCTATAATTCACCCCTCCACTTT
CSAATGRLSSYNSPLHF
>TRBJ2-5|many|TRBV7-6|TRBD2
TGTGCCAGCAGCTTCGCGGGAGGGCGAGAGACCCAGTACTTC
CASSFAGGRETQYF
>TRBJ2-7|many|TRBV20-1|.
TGCAGCTGGGAAAGGACTACTTCCTACGAGCAGTACTTC
CSWERTTSYEQYF
>TRBJ2-7|few|TRBV18|.
TGTGCCAGCTCACCCCTGCGAGGCTTCAAGAGCTCCTACGAGCAGTACTTC
CASSPLRGFKSSYEQYF
>TRBJ2-7|.|TRBV6-6|.
TGTGCCAGCAGTTACCCGGAGGGACGGACCTACGAGCAGTACTTC
CASSYPEGRTYEQYF
>TRBJ1-1|.|TRBV11-3|.
TGTGCCAGCAGAATTCCCAGAGGAATCGCCATTGGTGGGCCTGAAGCTTTCTTT
CASRIPRGIAIGGPEAFF
>TRBJ1-5|many|TRBV7-9|.
TGTGCCAGCAGCTCCATGGGGAAGCAGCCCCAGCATTTT
CASSSMGKQPQHF
>TRBJ2-1|.|TRBV10-2|.
TGCGCCAGCATCGAGACTAGTACCGGGAATGAGCAGTTCTTC
CASIETSTGNEQFF
>TRBJ2-1|few|TRBV11-3|TRBD1
TGTGCCAGCAGCTTAAACAGGGGGCGAGGGGAGCAGTTCTTC
CASSLNRGRGEQFF
>TRBJ2-7|.|TRBV4-2|TRBD1
TGTGCCAGCAGCCGCGACGGGACAGGGAGCTCCTACGAGCAGTACTTC
CASSRDGTGSSYEQYF
>TRBJ2-7|many|TRBV12-3/TRBV12-4|TRBD1
TGTGCCAGCAGTTCGCAACGGGACAGGGCCGAGCAGTACTTC
CASSSQRDRAEQYF
>TRBJ1-1|few|TRBV7-2|.
TGTGCCAGCAGTCTTATACAATGGAAGGCTTTCTTT
CASSLIQWKAFF
>TRBJ1-1|few|TRBV5-1|TRBD1
TGCGCCAGCAGCACGGGACAGGGGGCATCCACTGAAGCTTTCTTT
CASSTGQGASTEAFF
>TRBJ1-6|many|TRBV18|.
TGTGCCAGCTCACCCCACAATAATTCACCCCTCCACTTT
CASSPHNNSPLHF
>TRBJ2-7|few|TRBV27|.
TGTGCCAGCAGTTTGCACCTCTCCTACGAGCAGTACTTC
CASSLHLSYEQYF
>TRBJ1-1|few|TRBV10-3|.
TGTGCCATCAGGAGCCGGGACATGAACACTGAAGCTTTCTTT
CAIRSRDMNTEAFF
>TRBJ1-1|many|TRBV20-1|.
TGCAGTGCTTCCAGGACAGTCATGAACACTGAAGCTTTCTTT
CSASRTVMNTEAFF
>TRBJ2-1|many|TRBV19|.
TGTGCCAGTAGTATGAGGGGAGGCGATGAGCAGTTCTTC
CASSMRGGDEQFF
>TRBJ2-1|few|TRBV5-1|.
TGCGCCAGCAGAGCCCGATACTCGGATTACAATGAGCAGTTCTTC
CASRARYSDYNEQFF
>TRBJ2-5|.|TRBV3-1|.
TGTGCCAGCAGCCAAGATCTGGCCGAAAAGACCCAGTACTTC
CASSQDLAEKTQYF
>TRBJ2-7|many|TRBV7-3|.
TGTGCCAGCAGTCGTCAGGGCGGAGAATTCTACGAGCAGTACTTC
CASSRQGGEFYEQYF
>TRBJ1-2|.|TRBV27|.
TGTGCCAGCAGTTCCTGGACAGCCCTCACCTTC
CASSSWTALTF
>TRBJ2-5|many|TRBV2|TRBD2
TGTGCCAGCAGGAAGCTAGCGGGAAGACAAGAGACCCAGTACTTC
CASRKLAGRQETQYF
>TRBJ1-3|.|TRBV9|.
TGTGCCAGCAGCGTAGGGATGCTGACGGCATACTCTGGAAACACCATATATTTT
CASSVGMLTAYSGNTIYF
>TRBJ2-7|many|TRBV4-2|TRBD2
TGTGCCAGCAGCCACGCACTAGCGGCCACTTACGAGCAGTACTTC
CASSHALAATYEQYF
>TRBJ2-1|many|TRBV9|TRBD2
TGTGCCAGCAGCGTAACCGCGGCTAGCGGGGATATCAGCTCCTACAATGAGCAGTTCTTC
CASSVTAASGDISSYNEQFF
>TRBJ2-7|.|TRBV7-4|.
TGTGCCAGCAGCCACCCTGGGCAGGGGCACTACGAGCAGTACTTC
CASSHPGQGHYEQYF
>TRBJ2-3|many|TRBV30|TRBD1
TGTGCCTGGAGCTCTGGGACAGGGGAACGGACAGATACGCAGTATTTT
CAWSSGTGERTDTQYF
>TRBJ2-7|few|TRBV12-3/TRBV12-4|.
TGTGCCAGCAGCCAGACTGCAGTCTCCTACGAGCAGTACTTC
CASSQTAVSYEQYF
>TRBJ2-1|many|TRBV7-2|.
TGTGCCAGCAGCTTTCAAATAGAGCTCAATGAGCAGTTCTTC
CASSFQIELNEQFF